Shown below are 18 T cell receptor beta chains from a single sample sequenced in a study of cytotoxic CD8 clonotypes in ibrutinib-treated CLL. TCRdb's copy holds only in-frame clones and misses some; the assay was immunoSEQ multiplex PCR. Here the sample spans over 95,000 clones, approximately 58% being singletons. This material consisted of PBMCs, taken after 24 months of ibrutinib treatment. All receptors come from a human donor with chronic lymphocytic leukemia.

This clone has just a few counts. At one end the junction does not follow the germline gene, possibly because of a read error. The chain is built from TRBV6-6 and TRBJ2-7, with 10 positions matching TRBD2. Per germline, CDR1 MNHNY and CDR2 SVGAGI (reference sequence). The CDR3 consists of 16 residues. The CDR3 is CAISPTSGDSSYEQYF. The CDR3 region has the DNA TGTGCCATCAGTCCTACTAGCGGGGATAGCTCCTACGAGCAGTACTTC.

For this clone: With a much larger clone just one base away, this may be a read error. This chain uses TRBV5-6 with TRBJ2-2, with 9 positions matching TRBD2. The germline V gene encodes CDR1 SGHDT and CDR2 YYEEEE. V shed 4 bases, J shed 1 base, and the junction held 2 bases outside the gene matches. The length of the CDR3 is 15 residues. The CDR3 region has the DNA TGTGCCAGCAGCGTACTAGCGGGGAACACCGGGGAGCTGTTTTTT. It translates to CASSVLAGNTGELFF.

The chain recombines TRBV7-6 with TRBJ1-5, with 7 bases identical to TRBD1. The CDR3 runs 13 residues. The germline V gene encodes CDR1 SGHVS and CDR2 FNYEAQ. With 4 bases clipped from V and 5 bases from J, the junction kept 2 bases outside the gene matches. CDR3 amino acids: CASSYTGDQPQHF. As DNA, the CDR3 is TGTGCCAGCAGCTACACAGGGGATCAGCCCCAGCATTTT.

This clone was detected only a few times. This rearrangement joins TRBV7-9 to TRBJ1-4; tentatively, D is TRBD1 (5 bases). V dropped 3 bases and J dropped 3 bases, with 14 bases sitting between them. Germline-derived CDR1 and CDR2 are SEHNR and FQNEAQ (reference sequence). This CDR3 spans 16 amino acids. The CDR3 DNA reads as TGTGCCAGCAGCTTGGGGGGGTATCAAGCTAATGAAAAACTGTTTTTT. Translating gives CASSLGGYQANEKLFF. Full variable domain (rest looked up from reference TRBV7-9 and TRBJ1-4): DTGVSQNPRHKITKRGQNVTFRCDPISEHNRLYWYRQTLGQGPEFLTYFQNEAQLEKSRLLSDRFSAERPKGSFSTLEIQRTEQGDSAMYLCASSLGGYQANEKLFFGSGTQLSVL.

The rearrangement uses TRBV5-1 and TRBJ1-2; TRBD1 aligns across 8 bases. Per germline, CDR1 SGHRS and CDR2 YFSETQ. The CDR3 consists of 16 residues. V shed 4 bases, J shed 4 bases, and the junction held 12 bases outside the gene matches. Here the CDR3 reads CASSPDRVSGSYGYTF. The DNA for the CDR3 is TGCGCCAGCAGCCCGGACAGGGTGAGTGGAAGCTATGGCTACACCTTC.

This clone showed up just a few times. The chain uses TRBV6-1 and TRBJ2-3; D possibly matches TRBD1 or TRBD2 (5 bases each). CDR1 MNHNS and CDR2 SASEGT come from the germline V gene. The germline V and J ends were trimmed by 1 base and 0 bases, with 11 bases remaining between them. This CDR3 is 16 amino acids long. The CDR3, as DNA: TGTGCCAGCAGTGAAGTGCAGCGGACAAGCACAGATACGCAGTATTTT. Translation gives CASSEVQRTSTDTQYF.

The rearrangement uses TRBV15 and TRBJ1-4; no reliable D call. V lost 0 bases, J lost 7 bases, and 9 bases lay in between. The CDR3 covers 14 residues. Germline loops: CDR1 LNHNV, CDR2 YYDKDF (reference sequence). As DNA, the CDR3 is TGTGCCACCAGCAGAGATCGCAGAGGTGAAAAACTGTTTTTT. Its protein is CATSRDRRGEKLFF.

This chain uses TRBV30 with TRBJ1-1; tentatively, D is TRBD1 (5 bases). This CDR3 has 14 residues. V was clipped by 2 bases and J by 4 bases, with 14 bases between them. Germline CDR1 and CDR2: GTSNPN and SVGIG (reference sequence). The CDR3 loop reads CAWSRDPEVTEAFF. Here the CDR3 DNA reads TGTGCCTGGAGTCGGGACCCAGAAGTCACTGAAGCTTTCTTT. The variable domain in full, completed from reference TRBV30 and TRBJ1-1, reads SQTIHQWPATLVQPVGSPLSLECTVEGTSNPNLYWYRQAAGRGLQLLFYSVGIGQISSEVPQNLSASRPQDRQFILSSKKLLLSDSGFYLCAWSRDPEVTEAFFGQGTRLTVV.

This clone appeared a few times. The chain joins TRBV7-2 to TRBJ1-1; 9 nucleotides match TRBD1. The V and J ends lost 5 bases and 1 base, in that order; junction bases with no gene match: 2. This CDR3 is 14 amino acids long. Germline CDR1 SGHTA, CDR2 FQGNSA. The CDR3 is CASSETGGNTEAFF. The CDR3, as DNA: TGTGCCAGCAGCGAGACAGGGGGGAACACTGAAGCTTTCTTT.

This chain links TRBV6-5 with TRBJ2-7; D is perhaps TRBD1 (6 bases). This CDR3 comprises 12 residues. Per the germline V gene, CDR1 is MNHEY and CDR2 is SVGAGI. V lost 5 bases and J 6 bases, leaving 11 bases between the germline ends. The CDR3 region is CASSAGVGEQYF. Written as DNA, the CDR3 is TGTGCCAGCAGTGCAGGGGTTGGCGAGCAGTACTTC.

This clone was observed a handful of times. This CDR3 is CASSLTSGLDGYTF. CDR3 sequence (DNA): TGTGCCAGCAGCTTAACATCAGGCTTGGATGGCTACACCTTC. This sequence joins TRBV7-3 and TRBJ1-2, with no clear D. The V end lost 0 bases, the J end lost 6 bases, and 11 bases lay between the germline ends. The V gene's germline CDR1 is SGHTA and CDR2 FQGTGA. CDR3 size: 14 residues.

The chain couples TRBV29-1 to TRBJ2-4, with unresolved D. Germline V gives CDR1 SQVTM, CDR2 ANQGSEA. Trimming took 6 bases from V and 5 from J, leaving 11 bases between them. This CDR3 is built from 12 residues. CDR3 sequence: CSVEHGQNIQYF. The DNA for the CDR3 is TGCAGCGTAGAGCACGGTCAAAACATTCAGTACTTC.

This chain links TRBV9 with TRBJ2-7; D possibly corresponds to TRBD1 (5 bases). The CDR3 has 15 amino acids. Per the germline V gene, CDR1 is SGDLS and CDR2 is YYNGEE. The V end lost 2 bases, the J end lost 2 bases, and 14 bases lay between the germline ends. CDR3 sequence: CASSVHPDRTYEQYF. The CDR3 region has the DNA TGTGCCAGCAGCGTCCACCCCGACAGAACCTACGAGCAGTACTTC.

As concerns this clone: Its ends do not fully match the called genes, so a read error is possible. For the CDR3, the DNA is TGTGCCAGCAGCCCAGGGGGTGCGGGGGGACCACGGCATGCCTTC. Its translation is CASSPGGAGGPRHAF. The chain combines TRBV5-8 with TRBJ2-7, with D maybe TRBD2 (8 bases). Germline CDR1 and CDR2: SGHTS and YDEGEE. The CDR3 is made up of 15 amino acids.

The V and J genes are TRBV19 and TRBJ1-5, with 8 bases aligning to TRBD1. The germline V gene encodes CDR1 LNHDA and CDR2 SQIVND (reference sequence). This CDR3 region has 15 residues. V shed 2 bases and J 4 bases; nucleotides not matched to a gene: 4. The CDR3 nucleotides read TGTGCCAGTAGTATAATAACAGGGGGGAATCAGCCCCAGCATTTT. It specifies CASSIITGGNQPQHF.

This clone has a handful of counts. The chain links TRBV29-1 to TRBJ1-2; perhaps TRBD1 as D (5 bases). Germline V gives CDR1 SQVTM, CDR2 ANQGSEA. The CDR3 runs to 12 residues. V gave up 5 bases and J gave up 8 bases, with 15 bases separating them. CDR3 in amino acids: CSVIGGRGGYTF. The DNA of the CDR3 is TGCAGCGTTATTGGGGGTAGGGGAGGCTACACCTTC.

This clone was seen a few times. The chain couples TRBV7-8 to TRBJ2-7; a weak D match, TRBD1 (5 bases). Germline V lookup: CDR1 SGHVS, CDR2 FQNEAQ. CDR3 length: 13 residues. V was pared by 5 bases and J by 6 bases, with 14 bases between. CDR3 in amino acids: CASSQPIRGEQYF. As DNA, the CDR3 is TGTGCCAGCAGCCAACCCATAAGGGGCGAGCAGTACTTC.

The J gene is TRBJ2-7, the V gene TRBV28, with TRBD1 matching 10 bases. This CDR3 is built from 15 residues. Trimming removed 5 bases from V and 5 bases from J; junction bases left unmatched: 9. The germline CDR1 and CDR2 sequences are MDHEN and SYDVKM. The CDR3 loop reads CASSETGQGLHEQYF. CDR3 DNA sequence: TGTGCCAGCAGTGAAACGGGACAGGGGTTACACGAGCAGTACTTC.